The 14 T cell receptor beta chains below all came from one sample that was sequenced in a study of cytomegalovirus exposure and HLA in healthy donors. This table comes from immunoSEQ multiplex PCR, and its TCRdb copy is limited to in-frame clones, with some not included. The data contain fewer than 350,000 clones, approximately 87% of them seen just once; the ten biggest clones take up approximately 0.88%. The specimen was PBMCs. These receptors all stem from a woman between 18 and 30 years old in good health and CMV-seronegative.

This rearrangement joins TRBV4-3 to TRBJ1-5; D may be TRBD1 (6 bases). V was trimmed by 0 bases and J by 7 bases, leaving 13 bases between them. This CDR3 contains 15 residues. The germline gives CDR1 LGHNA, CDR2 YSLEER. The CDR3 region is CASSQEQGFGQPQHF. Here the CDR3 DNA reads TGCGCCAGCAGCCAAGAACAGGGTTTTGGCCAGCCCCAGCATTTT.

J is TRBJ1-3 and V is TRBV28; D ambiguous. V was trimmed by 6 bases and J by 4 bases, leaving 10 bases between them. Germline values: CDR1 MDHEN, CDR2 SYDVKM. CDR3 length equals 13 residues. The CDR3, as DNA: TGTGCCAGCAGCTTGGGAGCCGGAAACACCATATATTTT. It yields the protein CASSLGAGNTIYF.

The gene calls are TRBV28 and TRBJ1-5, with TRBD1 matching 7 bases. The CDR3 runs 14 residues. Germline V gene sequence: CDR1 MDHEN, CDR2 SYDVKM. V gave up 6 bases and J gave up 5 bases; unmatched junction bases: 7. This chain's CDR3 is CASRTGTVYQPQHF. The CDR3 nucleotides read TGTGCCAGCAGAACGGGGACAGTCTATCAGCCCCAGCATTTT.

This clone appeared a few times. The chain recombines TRBV7-9 with TRBJ1-2; D not resolved. Per the germline V gene, CDR1 is SEHNR and CDR2 is FQNEAQ (reference sequence). There are 13 residues in the CDR3. Trimming took off 1 base at V and 2 bases at J, with 5 bases between the two ends. The CDR3 loop is CASSLGPNYGYTF. The CDR3 DNA reads as TGTGCCAGCAGCTTAGGGCCGAACTATGGCTACACCTTC.

The chain is built from TRBV9 and TRBJ2-7; no firm D call. This CDR3 contains 16 residues. The V end lost 3 bases, the J end lost 3 bases, and 19 bases lay between the germline ends. The germline CDR1 and CDR2 sequences are SGDLS and YYNGEE. The CDR3 here is CASSGLGADQIYEQYF. CDR3 sequence (DNA): TGTGCCAGCAGCGGGTTGGGTGCGGATCAGATCTACGAGCAGTACTTC.

The gene calls are TRBV27 and TRBJ2-7; the match to TRBD2 covers 7 bases. Germline CDR1 is MNHEY and CDR2 is SMNVEV (reference sequence). Trimming cost V 7 bases and J 1 base; bases outside gene matches: 10. The CDR3 loop spans 15 amino acids. CDR3 sequence: CASNQLGGGSYEQYF. In DNA form, the CDR3 reads TGTGCCAGCAATCAGTTGGGCGGGGGATCCTACGAGCAGTACTTC.

V usage is TRBV28 and J usage is TRBJ1-5; D might be TRBD1 (5 bases). CDR1 and CDR2 (germline): MDHEN, SYDVKM. V dropped 1 base and J dropped 5 bases, with 9 bases sitting between them. The CDR3 is 14 amino acids. Written as DNA, the CDR3 is TGTGCCAGCAGTTTATCAGGGTCGGATCAGCCCCAGCATTTT. This encodes CASSLSGSDQPQHF.

V usage is TRBV6-5 and J usage is TRBJ2-7; TRBD2 matches 11 bases. Germline V gene lookup returns CDR1 MNHEY and CDR2 SVGAGI. The J segment lost 0 bases and the V segment lost 6 bases, leaving 4 bases of the junction unmatched. This CDR3 region has 15 residues. The CDR3 protein is CASRTSGVSSYEQYF. CDR3 DNA sequence: TGTGCCAGCAGGACTAGCGGGGTGAGCTCCTACGAGCAGTACTTC.

CDR3 nucleotides: TGCGCCAGCAGCCTCCGGGACTTTGCACAGCCCCAGCATTTT. It codes for CASSLRDFAQPQHF. This chain connects TRBV4-1 to TRBJ1-5; weak D call: TRBD1 (5 bases). Germline V gives CDR1 MGHRA, CDR2 YSYEKL. Trimming stripped 4 bases from V and 7 bases from J, with 14 bases between. The CDR3 totals 14 residues.

The chain links TRBV6-6 to TRBJ1-4; tentative D call: TRBD1 (6 bases). The V end was cut by 3 bases, the J end by 6 bases, with 11 bases between. The CDR3 length is 14 residues. Germline values: CDR1 MNHNY, CDR2 SVGAGI (reference sequence). The CDR3 protein is CASSYYRVDEKLFF. In nucleotides, the CDR3 is TGTGCCAGCAGTTATTACAGGGTGGATGAAAAACTGTTTTTT.

The CDR3 region is CASSPEPGELFF. The CDR3 DNA reads TGTGCCAGCTCACCAGAGCCCGGGGAGCTGTTTTTT. The chain is built from TRBV18 and TRBJ2-2; no reliable D call. The germline CDR1 and CDR2 sequences are KGHSH and LQKENI. V lost 2 bases and J lost 6, with 4 bases in between. The CDR3 has 12 residues.

The chain recombines TRBV5-1 with TRBJ2-3; 10 positions match TRBD2. V lost 0 bases and J lost 4; bases outside the gene matches: 8. Germline V gene lookup returns CDR1 SGHRS and CDR2 YFSETQ. The CDR3 spans 17 residues. CDR3 protein: CASSLGASSGSSDTQYF. In DNA, the CDR3 is TGCGCCAGCAGCTTGGGGGCTTCTAGCGGGAGTTCAGATACGCAGTATTTT.

J is TRBJ2-5 and V is TRBV20-1; D not resolved. The CDR3 consists of 10 residues. In germline, CDR1 is DFQATT, CDR2 SNEGSKA (reference sequence). V was clipped by 3 bases and J by 5 bases, with 4 bases between them. In nucleotides, the CDR3 is TGCAGTGCTAGTCTGGAGACCCAGTACTTC. It encodes CSASLETQYF.

The V gene is TRBV6-5, the J gene TRBJ2-7; D possibly corresponds to TRBD1 (5 bases). V was pared by 6 bases and J by 4 bases, with 19 bases between. This CDR3 has 15 residues. The germline CDR1 and CDR2 sequences are MNHEY and SVGAGI. CDR3 nucleotides: TGTGCCAGCAGCCTCCTCACAGGCGAACATTACGAGCAGTACTTC. Translation gives CASSLLTGEHYEQYF.